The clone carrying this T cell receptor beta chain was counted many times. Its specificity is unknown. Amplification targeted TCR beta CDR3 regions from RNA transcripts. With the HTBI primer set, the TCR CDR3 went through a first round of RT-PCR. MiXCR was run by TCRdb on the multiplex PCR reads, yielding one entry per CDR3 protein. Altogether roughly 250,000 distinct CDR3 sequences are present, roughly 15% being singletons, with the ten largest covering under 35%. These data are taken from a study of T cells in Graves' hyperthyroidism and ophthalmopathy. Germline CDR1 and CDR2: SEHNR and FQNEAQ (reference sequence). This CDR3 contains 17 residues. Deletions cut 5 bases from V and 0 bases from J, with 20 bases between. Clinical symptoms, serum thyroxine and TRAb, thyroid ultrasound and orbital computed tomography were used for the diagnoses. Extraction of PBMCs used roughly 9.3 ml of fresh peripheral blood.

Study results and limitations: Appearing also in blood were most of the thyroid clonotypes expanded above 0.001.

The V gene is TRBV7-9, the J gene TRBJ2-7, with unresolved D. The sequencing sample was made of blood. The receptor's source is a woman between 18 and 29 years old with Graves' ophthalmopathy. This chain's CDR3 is CASSPDGKGIISYEQYF. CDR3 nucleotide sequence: TGTGCCAGCAGCCCCGACGGAAAGGGTATCATCTCCTACGAGCAGTACTTC.